Listed below are T cell receptor beta chains from one sample, sequenced in a study of regulatory T cells in long-lasting Graves disease. TCRdb processed the multiplex PCR reads anew with MiXCR; each CDR3 protein has one entry. The table lists 400,000 to 500,000 distinct CDR3 sequences, roughly 21% of them singletons. Sequencing used peripheral blood mononuclear cells (PBMCs), obtained when the disease was refractory, from a patient treated with antithyroid drugs. These receptors were obtained from a female donor with Graves disease. Each CDR3 is given without its conserved first and last residue.

TRBV28 | 10 | ASSRPREKLF
TRBV18 | 13 | ASSPRDRGTYEQY
TRBV12-3/TRBV12-4 | 10 | ACGSANYGYT
TRBV13 | 13 | ASSAFGVLTGELF
TRBV2 | 13 | ASSGGGLLGTEAF
TRBV28 | 13 | ASSLRFGSYNEQF
TRBV24-1 | 11 | ATSDWTDYGYT
TRBV19 | 13 | ASSIPSRNPYEQY
TRBV4-2 | 14 | ASSQDLAGGPREQY
TRBV28 | 13 | ASSWRDQNTGELF
TRBV29-1 | 11 | SVSGTGGGKLF
TRBV2 | 12 | ASSEQGAMKKLF
TRBV7-2 | 11 | ASSFDINYGYT
TRBV2 | 13 | ASSDEGASNEKLF
TRBV20-1 | 10 | SAPRGGETQY
TRBV13 | 10 | ASSMARGTQY
TRBV7-2 | 13 | ASSLVAGPAYEQY
TRBV6-1 | 12 | ASSDQGAAGELF
TRBV19 | 14 | ASSLIRPRTDTEAF
TRBV29-1 | 14 | SVSGGERENYNEQF
TRBV20-1 | 13 | SARDPGGDTGELF
TRBV19 | 13 | ASSIFGTGFNEQY
TRBV7-9 | 13 | ASSNTRGINYGYT
TRBV7-9 | 12 | ASSLGGSFYEQY
TRBV11-2 | 11 | ASSFRENTEAF
TRBV6-2/TRBV6-3 | 13 | ASSYETSGAYEQY
TRBV10-1 | 13 | ASSARTGGWTEAF
TRBV28 | 13 | ASSLPGLAGVEQY
TRBV30 | 13 | AWSVETGGDEKLF
TRBV28 | 12 | ASTTVLDGYGYT
TRBV18 | 13 | ASSPTSGEPYGYT
TRBV5-6 | 12 | ASSLAQDSYEQY
TRBV6-2/TRBV6-3 | 11 | ASRDRGRNEQY
TRBV7-9 | 9 | ASSPGTEAL
TRBV28 | 12 | ASSLDLRITEAF
TRBV11-1 | 12 | ASSLDSGVAIQY
TRBV4-2 | 15 | ASSQDSGHQRADTQY
TRBV5-1 | 14 | ASSLARDRVSYEQY
TRBV6-1 | 11 | ASSPLGFQPQH
TRBV12-5 | 13 | ASGSPERVVNEQF
TRBV20-1 | 12 | SARGLRDGSPLH
TRBV7-3 | 13 | ASSLTGAGTDTQY
TRBV20-1 | 13 | SARPRVADKNIQY
TRBV6-2/TRBV6-3 | 13 | ASSYLSSPNSPLH
TRBV6-1 | 12 | ATQGKSTNEKLF
TRBV27 | 15 | ASSSRDRALGSSPLH
TRBV28 | 12 | ASSLLGTNQPQH
TRBV20-1 | 12 | SASETSGRFEQY
TRBV10-3 | 14 | AISASGGREYTEAF
TRBV15 | 12 | ATSTLAESETQY
TRBV5-6 | 12 | ASSLSRGGETQY